This entry concerns a single T cell receptor (beta chain). The data were obtained in a study of cytomegalovirus exposure and HLA in healthy donors. Background on the study: The 90 to 150 validation repertoires were produced on the same platform as the 650 to 800 repertoires of the first cohort. This was reported in a later analysis.

Trimming cost V 2 bases and J 7 bases; bases outside gene matches: 7. CDR1 SGHDT and CDR2 YYEEEE come from the germline V gene. CDR3 length equals 15 residues. Sequencing used immunoSEQ multiplex PCR; TCRdb keeps in-frame clones, though not all of them. The profile shows about 74,000 clones, 94% of them singletons. Among the roughly 110 subjects of the validation cohort, separate from the approximately 700-subject first cohort, were the donors. The sequence derives from a man aged 18 to 29 in good health and CMV-seropositive. The chain uses TRBV5-6 and TRBJ1-1; 11 bases fit TRBD1. The sequencing input was PBMCs. CDR3 loop: CASSLLDRGRFEAFF. The CDR3 DNA is TGTGCCAGCAGCTTACTGGACAGGGGGCGGTTTGAAGCTTTCTTT.